This is a list of T cell receptor beta chains from one sample in a study of cytomegalovirus exposure and HLA in healthy donors. The repertoire was sequenced with immunoSEQ multiplex PCR; TCRdb's copy has only in-frame clones and lacks some. The sample shows about 39,000 clones, and around 3.2% sits with its ten largest clones. Sequenced input: PBMCs. These receptors originate from a woman in her thirties in good health and CMV-seropositive. Both conserved end residues are part of each CDR3. The D gene is left open where the match is weak.

>TRBJ2-5|15|TRBV7-7|.
TGTGCTAGCAGCTTAGTGCGGGGCCCCAGGGAGACCCAGTACTTC
CASSLVRGPRETQYF
>TRBJ2-7|16|TRBV6-1|TRBD2
TGTGCCAGCAGTGAAGGCCGACTAGCTGTTCCCCGCGAGCAGTACTTC
CASSEGRLAVPREQYF
>TRBJ1-1|13|TRBV2|TRBD1
TGTGCCAGCGGTACAGGGGAGGACACTGAAGCTTTCTTT
CASGTGEDTEAFF
>TRBJ2-7|15|TRBV18|.
TGTGCCAGCTCACCGACTACAGGGTCGGACTACGAGCAGTACTTC
CASSPTTGSDYEQYF
>TRBJ1-3|13|TRBV2|.
TGTGCCAGCAGAGGAGGGCTTGGAAACACCATATATTTT
CASRGGLGNTIYF
>TRBJ2-1|13|TRBV5-1|TRBD1
TGCGCCAGCAGTTACCAGGGGGCTGATGAGCAGTTCTTC
CASSYQGADEQFF
>TRBJ2-5|14|TRBV5-4|.
TGTGCCAGCAGCTTGCAGGGCCCCCAAGAGACCCAGTACTTC
CASSLQGPQETQYF
>TRBJ2-2|12|TRBV28|.
TGTGCCAGCATCCGGGGCACCGGGGAGCTGTTTTTT
CASIRGTGELFF
>TRBJ2-5|13|TRBV30|.
TGTGCCTGGAGTCCAGTAGCGCAAGAGACCCAGTACTTC
CAWSPVAQETQYF
>TRBJ2-3|15|TRBV18|TRBD1
TGTGCCAGCTCACCACGGACAGGGGTATCGGATACGCAGTATTTT
CASSPRTGVSDTQYF
>TRBJ1-2|14|TRBV10-3|TRBD1
TGTGCCATCCAGAGGGGGGACAGGTCCTATGGCTACACCTTC
CAIQRGDRSYGYTF
>TRBJ1-6|15|TRBV11-2|TRBD1
TGTGCCAGCAGCTCGAGAGGACAGGGTAATTCACCCCTCCACTTT
CASSSRGQGNSPLHF
>TRBJ1-4|16|TRBV10-3|TRBD1
TGTGCCATCAGCCGGGACAGGGGAATAGCCAATGAAAAACTGTTTTTT
CAISRDRGIANEKLFF
>TRBJ2-5|15|TRBV11-3|TRBD2
TGTGCCAGCAGCCTTAGGACTAGCGGGAAAGAGACCCAGTACTTC
CASSLRTSGKETQYF
>TRBJ1-5|15|TRBV10-2|TRBD1
TGCGCCAGCAGTGAGCGGACAGGGGGCGATCAGCCCCAGCATTTT
CASSERTGGDQPQHF
>TRBJ2-7|14|TRBV10-3|TRBD2
TGTGCCATCAGTTCTAGCGGGGGGGCCTACGAGCAGTACTTC
CAISSSGGAYEQYF
>TRBJ2-2|12|TRBV7-9|.
TGTGCCAGCAGCCTAATAGTCGGGGAGCTGTTTTTT
CASSLIVGELFF
>TRBJ2-1|16|TRBV27|TRBD2
TGTGCCAGCAGTTTTTATAGCGGGGGGGGTTCCAATGAGCAGTTCTTC
CASSFYSGGGSNEQFF
>TRBJ2-1|16|TRBV30|TRBD2
TGTGCCTGGAGGGCCCTCCTAGCGGGGACTTACAATGAGCAGTTCTTC
CAWRALLAGTYNEQFF
>TRBJ1-1|14|TRBV6-4|TRBD1
TGTGCCAGCAGTCCTACAGGGGGGAGAACTGAAGCTTTCTTT
CASSPTGGRTEAFF
>TRBJ1-1|14|TRBV27|.
TGTGCCAGCAGTTTATCGTCAGGGAACACTGAAGCTTTCTTT
CASSLSSGNTEAFF
>TRBJ2-6|15|TRBV6-1|.
TGTGCCAGCAGGCGAGATCACTCTGGGGCCAACGTCCTGACTTTC
CASRRDHSGANVLTF
>TRBJ1-5|15|TRBV7-8|.
TGTGCCAGCAGCTTAGAGTTTGGGACACTTCAGCCCCAGCATTTT
CASSLEFGTLQPQHF
>TRBJ2-7|15|TRBV10-3|.
TGTGCCATCAGTGAGTCCCCCAAATCCTCCTACGAGCAGTACTTC
CAISESPKSSYEQYF
>TRBJ1-4|13|TRBV2|TRBD1
TGTGCCTCCAGGGGACAGGGTAATGAAAAACTGTTTTTT
CASRGQGNEKLFF
>TRBJ2-2|15|TRBV5-1|TRBD1
TGCGCCAGCAGCCCAGACAGGGGTGGACCCGGGGAGCTGTTTTTT
CASSPDRGGPGELFF
>TRBJ1-2|14|TRBV5-4|.
TGTGCCAGCAGCTTGGTCAGGGATAAGGATGGCTACACCTTC
CASSLVRDKDGYTF
>TRBJ2-5|14|TRBV7-9|TRBD2
TGTGCCAGCAGTATAGCGGGGGGTCTCGAGACCCAGTACTTC
CASSIAGGLETQYF
>TRBJ2-2|16|TRBV18|TRBD1
TGTGCCAGCTCACCTACGACAGGGCTTAACACCGGGGAGCTGTTTTTT
CASSPTTGLNTGELFF
>TRBJ1-6|17|TRBV19|TRBD1
TGTGCCAGTAGTACTCGGGACAGGAGCTCCTATAATTCACCCCTCCACTTT
CASSTRDRSSYNSPLHF
>TRBJ1-2|14|TRBV2|.
TGCGCCAGCAGCGGACAACAGGGTAACTATGGCTACACCTTC
CASSGQQGNYGYTF
>TRBJ2-2|14|TRBV5-1|.
TGCGCCAGCAGCTTGGACAGGAACACCGGGGAGCTGTTTTTT
CASSLDRNTGELFF
>TRBJ2-7|15|TRBV6-1|.
TGTGCCAGCATCCTAAACCCGGGACAAGCCTACGAGCAGTACTTC
CASILNPGQAYEQYF
>TRBJ1-4|14|TRBV2|TRBD1
TGTGCCAGCAGTCTCGGCGGAGGGGGCAGAAAACTGTTTTTT
CASSLGGGGRKLFF
>TRBJ2-7|16|TRBV4-1|TRBD1
TGCGCCAGCAGCCAAGAACAGGGGGCGCGGCCCTACGAGCAGTACTTC
CASSQEQGARPYEQYF
>TRBJ1-3|12|TRBV5-5|.
TGTGCCAGCAGGGAGAACGGAAACACCATATATTTT
CASRENGNTIYF
>TRBJ1-3|15|TRBV6-5|.
TGTGCCAGCAGTTACATGCGTATCCCTGGAAACACCATATATTTT
CASSYMRIPGNTIYF
>TRBJ2-5|17|TRBV5-6|.
TGTGCCAGCAGCTTAATCGTCGACAGAAACTTCCAAGAGACCCAGTACTTC
CASSLIVDRNFQETQYF
>TRBJ1-1|13|TRBV19|.
TGTGCCAGTAATCAGGGAATGAACACTGAAGCTTTCTTT
CASNQGMNTEAFF
>TRBJ2-2|17|TRBV7-9|TRBD1
TGTGCCAGCAGCCCGGGACAGGGGGCGCAAAGGGGCGGGGAGCTGTTTTTT
CASSPGQGAQRGGELFF
>TRBJ2-1|17|TRBV27|TRBD2
TGTGCCAGCAGTTCCCTTTTCGCGGGGGGGCCCGAGGTTGAGCAGTTCTTC
CASSSLFAGGPEVEQFF
>TRBJ1-2|12|TRBV10-3|.
TGTGCCATCATGGGGGGAGAGAGTGGCTACACCTTC
CAIMGGESGYTF
>TRBJ2-1|14|TRBV5-8|TRBD2
TGTGCCAGCAGTTTGACTAGCGGGGGCCCTAAGCCGTTCTTC
CASSLTSGGPKPFF
>TRBJ2-1|16|TRBV13|.
TGTGCCAGCAGCGCTGACAGGGAGGTAAAACGGCCTGAGCAGTTCTTC
CASSADREVKRPEQFF
>TRBJ2-3|16|TRBV5-1|.
TGCGCCAGCAGCTTGAAAGACACCCCTAGCACAGATACGCAGTATTTT
CASSLKDTPSTDTQYF
>TRBJ1-4|13|TRBV5-1|.
TGCGCCAGCATGGATGCAGGGGTGGAAAAACTGTTTTTT
CASMDAGVEKLFF
>TRBJ1-2|13|TRBV14|TRBD1
TGTGCCAGCAGCCCGGGACAGAACTATGGCTACACCTTC
CASSPGQNYGYTF
>TRBJ2-7|15|TRBV7-9|TRBD1
TGTGCCAGCAGCTTACCAAGACAGGGGAGGTACGAGCAGTACTTC
CASSLPRQGRYEQYF
>TRBJ2-1|16|TRBV5-4|.
TGTGCCAGCAGCCCCTCTCGGGATGTTTCCGACAATGAGCAGTTCTTC
CASSPSRDVSDNEQFF
>TRBJ2-2|14|TRBV2|.
TGTGCCAGCAGTGAGCGCAGGGAGGTCGGGGAGCTGTTTTTT
CASSERREVGELFF
>TRBJ1-6|15|TRBV29-1|.
TGCAGCGTTGAAGACAGGGGCCCTTATAATTCACCCCTCCACTTT
CSVEDRGPYNSPLHF
>TRBJ1-1|15|TRBV4-1|TRBD1
TGCGCCAGCAGCCGCTCGGGACAGGGGGACACTGAAGCTTTCTTT
CASSRSGQGDTEAFF
>TRBJ2-5|14|TRBV6-1|TRBD1
TGTGCCAGCAGTGAAGGGACAGGGGGCGAGACCCAGTACTTC
CASSEGTGGETQYF
>TRBJ1-2|12|TRBV5-6|.
TGTGCCAGCAGCCTTAGAGTCGATGGCTACACCTTC
CASSLRVDGYTF
>TRBJ1-2|11|TRBV10-3|.
TGTGCCATCAGTGATCAGGGCGGCTACACCTTC
CAISDQGGYTF
>TRBJ2-1|19|TRBV18|TRBD2
TGTGCCAGCTCAGAACAGACTAGCGGGGGAACCTACCACCAGAATGAGCAGTTCTTC
CASSEQTSGGTYHQNEQFF